Presented here are 21 T cell receptor beta chains from one specimen sequenced in a study of blood T cell repertoires in COVID-19. This table comes from immunoSEQ multiplex PCR, and its TCRdb copy is limited to in-frame clones, with some not included. The repertoire holds under 300,000 clones, with nearly 85% as singletons. Sequencing was done on a sample of peripheral blood. The source is a human donor in a cohort sampled during active COVID-19.

By sample fraction, this clone is medium-sized (0.01 to 0.1%). The CDR3: CASSPTPDREDGYTF. The CDR3 region has the DNA TGTGCCAGCAGCCCAACCCCGGACAGGGAGGACGGCTACACCTTC. This chain uses TRBV7-9 with TRBJ1-2; 8 bases map to TRBD1. Trimming removed 5 bases from V and 8 bases from J; junction bases left unmatched: 13. This CDR3 comprises 15 residues. Germline V lookup: CDR1 SEHNR, CDR2 FQNEAQ (reference sequence).

The chain carries TRBV27 and TRBJ1-5; the match to TRBD1 covers 11 bases. Germline V lookup: CDR1 MNHEY, CDR2 SMNVEV (reference sequence). Trimming cost V 6 bases and J 6 bases; bases outside gene matches: 4. The CDR3 spans 14 residues. The CDR3 region is CASSWTGGLQPQHF. The CDR3 DNA reads as TGTGCCAGCAGCTGGACAGGGGGCCTTCAGCCCCAGCATTTT.

Points on this clone: Other DNA sequences from this sample encode an identical CDR3 as well. This chain connects TRBV5-1 to TRBJ2-5, with 7 bases that match TRBD2. V was clipped by 4 bases and J by 1 base; unmatched bases: 4. Germline lookup yields CDR1 SGHRS and CDR2 YFSETQ. The CDR3 has 14 residues. The CDR3 bases are TGCGCCAGCAGCACTGGACTAGTCCAAGAGACCCAGTACTTC. As protein: CASSTGLVQETQYF.

The chain employs TRBV5-4 and TRBJ1-2; 9 bases map to TRBD1. The CDR3 is 15 amino acids. Germline V gives CDR1 SGHNT, CDR2 YYREEE (reference sequence). Losses at the gene ends were 4 bases for V and 4 bases for J; bases not matched to a gene: 8. The CDR3 sequence: CASSLRTGDFYGYTF. Written as DNA, the CDR3 is TGTGCCAGCAGCCTAAGGACAGGGGATTTCTATGGCTACACCTTC.

V usage is TRBV7-6 and J usage is TRBJ1-2; TRBD1 matches at 7 bases. Germline CDR1 reads SGHVS; CDR2 reads FNYEAQ. CDR3 size: 17 residues. Trimming removed 5 bases from V and 4 bases from J; junction bases left unmatched: 16. The CDR3 DNA reads TGTGCCAGCAGCCCTAGGAGGGTCTCCGGGACAGCCTATGGCTACACCTTC. It encodes CASSPRRVSGTAYGYTF.

The J gene is TRBJ2-1, the V gene TRBV7-2; TRBD2 is a possible D gene (6 bases). Germline V CDR1 and CDR2: SGHTA, FQGNSA. Trimming left V 4 bases short and J 7 bases short, with 20 bases between. This CDR3 is built from 16 residues. The CDR3 loop reads CASSSAGGLLQNEQFF. For the CDR3, the DNA is TGTGCCAGCAGCTCCGCCGGAGGGCTGCTACAGAATGAGCAGTTCTTC. Supplemented by reference TRBV7-2 and TRBJ2-1, the full variable domain reads GAGVSQSPSNKVTEKGKDVELRCDPISGHTALYWYRQSLGQGLEFLIYFQGNSAPDKSGLPSDRFSAERTGGSVSTLTIQRTQQEDSAVYLCASSSAGGLLQNEQFFGPGTRLTVL.

The J gene is TRBJ1-4, the V gene TRBV18; the D is unclear. Trimming took off 2 bases at V and 3 bases at J, with 10 bases between the two ends. Germline lookup yields CDR1 KGHSH and CDR2 LQKENI. This CDR3 has 15 residues. This CDR3 reads CASSPFTDPNEKLFF. As DNA, the CDR3 is TGTGCCAGCTCACCATTCACAGACCCTAATGAAAAACTGTTTTTT.

The rearrangement links TRBV30 to TRBJ1-2, with D perhaps TRBD1 (5 bases). V gave up 0 bases and J gave up 8 bases, with 13 bases separating them. The length of the CDR3 is 13 residues. CDR1 GTSNPN and CDR2 SVGIG come from the germline V gene (reference sequence). The CDR3 DNA sequence: TGTGCCTGGAGTGTCCCAGGGTCGGGCGGCTACACCTTC. Residues: CAWSVPGSGGYTF.

This clone has just a few counts. V gene TRBV5-1 combines with J gene TRBJ1-1; D gene ambiguous. V shed 0 bases and J shed 1 base, with 7 bases lying between them. The germline V gene has CDR1 SGHRS and CDR2 YFSETQ. CDR3 size: 14 residues. The CDR3 protein is CASSLGQANTEAFF. CDR3 DNA: TGCGCCAGCAGCTTGGGGCAGGCGAACACTGAAGCTTTCTTT.

This chain connects TRBV24-1 to TRBJ2-2, with 7 bases aligning to TRBD2. This CDR3 region has 17 residues. CDR1 and CDR2 from the germline V gene are KGHDR and SFDVKD. V shed 3 bases, J shed 6 bases, and the junction held 12 bases outside the gene matches. CDR3 coding DNA: TGTGCCACCAGTGATGCCTTCGGGGGGAAGGGGTCCGGGGAGCTGTTTTTT. Residues: CATSDAFGGKGSGELFF.

The chain uses TRBV19 and TRBJ2-2; D ambiguous. Per the germline V gene, CDR1 is LNHDA and CDR2 is SQIVND (reference sequence). The CDR3 loop spans 15 amino acids. V dropped 3 bases and J dropped 0 bases, with 8 bases sitting between them. The CDR3 nucleotides are TGTGCCAGTAGTATTGGCCCCACGAACACCGGGGAGCTGTTTTTT. As protein: CASSIGPTNTGELFF.

V and J are TRBV9 and TRBJ2-3; D gene ambiguous. V shed 0 bases and J shed 4 bases, with 12 bases lying between them. Germline-derived CDR1 and CDR2 are SGDLS and YYNGEE. The CDR3 sequence is 15 residues long. The CDR3 DNA sequence: TGTGCCAGCAGCGTAGAAGCCGGCGCGGCAGATACGCAGTATTTT. It specifies CASSVEAGAADTQYF.

The chain combines TRBV7-6 with TRBJ2-1; 8 bases are shared with TRBD2. The germline V gene encodes CDR1 SGHVS and CDR2 FNYEAQ. With V trimmed by 1 base and J by 15 bases, 8 bases remained unmatched. CDR3 length: 13 amino acids. The CDR3 DNA reads as TGTGCCAGCAGCTTAGAGATCGGGGGGGGACGGTTCTTC. Translated, it gives CASSLEIGGGRFF.

V and J are TRBV23-1 and TRBJ2-3; the match to TRBD1 covers 7 bases. TRBV23-1 is sorted into the ORF group, with uncertain function. Trimming removed 8 bases from V and 11 bases from J; junction bases left unmatched: 10. The CDR3 is 12 residues long. The CDR3 DNA is TGCGCCAGCGGAGGACAGGTAGAGGGGCAGTATTTT. This translates into CASGGQVEGQYF.

The V call is TRBV9, the J call TRBJ2-1; tentatively, D is TRBD2 (5 bases). V gave up 4 bases and J gave up 5 bases, with 10 bases separating them. Germline CDR1 SGDLS, CDR2 YYNGEE. The CDR3 spans 13 residues. The CDR3 bases are TGTGCCAGCAGCCCCCACGGGGACAATGAGCAGTTCTTC. Translated, it gives CASSPHGDNEQFF.

Remarks on this clone: Other DNA variants within this sample encode the same CDR3. The V and J genes are TRBV5-1 and TRBJ1-3; 7 nucleotides agree with TRBD1. The germline CDR1 and CDR2 sequences are SGHRS and YFSETQ. The CDR3 contains 15 residues. V gave up 3 bases and J gave up 0 bases; unmatched junction bases: 3. The CDR3 nucleotides are TGCGCCAGCAGCTCGACAGGGTCCTCTGGAAACACCATATATTTT. Its translation is CASSSTGSSGNTIYF.

The chain carries TRBV27 and TRBJ2-5, with 13 bases fitting TRBD2. The ends lost 5 bases at V and 2 bases at J; junction bases unmatched: 11. Germline V gene sequence: CDR1 MNHEY, CDR2 SMNVEV (reference sequence). The length of the CDR3 is 18 residues. In DNA form, the CDR3 reads TGTGCCAGCAGTCCGCGGACTAGCGGGAGATCGGAGCAAGAGACCCAGTACTTC. The encoded protein is CASSPRTSGRSEQETQYF.

The gene calls are TRBV7-2 and TRBJ2-3, with 8 bases matching TRBD2. After removal of 6 bases from V and 2 bases from J, the junction contained 7 bases not matched to a gene. The CDR3 contains 15 residues. Looked up from germline, CDR1 is SGHTA and CDR2 is FQGNSA. This CDR3 is CASRRGLENTDTQYF. The CDR3 region has the DNA TGTGCCAGCAGGCGGGGACTAGAGAACACAGATACGCAGTATTTT.

The V and J genes are TRBV3-1 (or the pseudogene TRBV3-2) and TRBJ1-1; maybe TRBD1 (6 bases). Germline CDR1 and CDR2: LGHDT and YNNKEL (reference sequence). The V gene lost 2 bases and the J gene lost 0 bases, with 16 bases spanning the gap. CDR3 length: 17 amino acids. CDR3: CASSQQAIGGVNTEAFF. DNA for the CDR3: TGTGCCAGCAGCCAACAGGCGATAGGGGGGGTGAACACTGAAGCTTTCTTT.

J is TRBJ2-3 and V is TRBV5-1; 7 positions match TRBD2. The junction had 6 bases not matched to a gene; V was cut back by 4 bases and J by 1 base. The CDR3 spans 15 residues. The germline V gene encodes CDR1 SGHRS and CDR2 YFSETQ. The CDR3 bases are TGCGCCAGCAGCCGTGGGAGCGGGGGCACAGATACGCAGTATTTT. Translated, it gives CASSRGSGGTDTQYF.

The chain is built from TRBV6-5 and TRBJ2-7, with D possibly being TRBD2 (6 bases). Germline CDR1 is MNHEY and CDR2 is SVGAGI. This CDR3 has 16 amino acids. Trimming took off 2 bases at V and 0 bases at J, with 14 bases between the two ends. The CDR3 reads CASSYPSGRSSYEQYF. CDR3 bases: TGTGCCAGCAGTTACCCCAGCGGGCGGAGCTCCTACGAGCAGTACTTC.